This T cell receptor (beta chain) was observed in a study of T-cell reconstitution after alpha-beta-depleted transplantation in children. The CDR3 loop spans 15 amino acids. Germline-derived CDR1 and CDR2 are GTSNPN and SVGIG (reference sequence). Between the trimmed V and J ends, which lost 0 bases and 1 base, there was a span of 10 bases. The TCRbeta library was prepared with unique molecular identifiers. TCRdb called the PCR reads again in MiXCR, with one record for every CDR3 protein. The sample has 15,000 to 20,000 distinct CDR3 sequences; around 12% are singletons. This clonotype was counted a few times.

The rearrangement joins TRBV30 to TRBJ2-4, with D unclear. The clonotype was recovered from a boy in the first two years of life who had a stem cell transplant for Wiskott-Aldrich syndrome, so the T cells may come from the graft donor. The sequencing used PBMCs, mostly from graft donor cells, collected 180 days after TCRalphabeta/CD19-depleted stem cell transplant. This CDR3 is CAWSVRRVAKNIQYF. The CDR3 DNA reads TGTGCCTGGAGTGTACGAAGGGTGGCCAAAAACATTCAGTACTTC.